The T cell receptor (beta chain) described here comes from a study of T cells expressing NK-cell markers. Turning to the study itself: The sequencing cohort of eight donors included seven HCMV-seropositive individuals and one seronegative individual.

CDR1 is LGHNT, CDR2 FRNRAP, per germline. The CDR3 runs 16 residues. As for this clonotype: Its target is not known.

For TCR beta, cDNA was produced by 5'RACE template switching with UMIs. TCRdb reprocessed the 5' RACE reads, with one entry per CDR3 protein and no DNA. This sample contains approximately 420,000 distinct CDR3 sequences. Study-level results: Also leading the CD3+CD56-NKG2C+ fraction in a few donors were these clonotypes. As a fraction of CD8+ T cells, dominant NKG2C+ clonotypes reached roughly 1.0-7.5% in more than five donors.

This clonotype originated in a woman aged 50 to 60 in good health. The chain is built from TRBV12-5 and TRBJ1-5. The material sequenced was blood T cells: a sorted CD56 or NKG2C T cell subset, CD4+ or CD8+ T cells, or bulk PBMC T cells (not recorded which). The CDR3 region is CASGLVLSSWFQPQHF.